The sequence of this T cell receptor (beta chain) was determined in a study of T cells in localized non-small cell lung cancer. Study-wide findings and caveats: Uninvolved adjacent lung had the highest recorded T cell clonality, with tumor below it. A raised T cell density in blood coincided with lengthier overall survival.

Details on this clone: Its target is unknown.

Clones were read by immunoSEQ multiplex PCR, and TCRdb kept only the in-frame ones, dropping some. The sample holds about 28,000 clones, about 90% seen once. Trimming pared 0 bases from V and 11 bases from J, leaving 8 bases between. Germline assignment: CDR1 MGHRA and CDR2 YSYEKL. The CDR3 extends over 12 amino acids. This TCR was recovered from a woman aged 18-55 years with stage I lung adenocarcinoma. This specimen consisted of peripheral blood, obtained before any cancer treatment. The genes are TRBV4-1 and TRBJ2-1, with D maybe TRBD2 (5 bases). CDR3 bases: TGCGCCAGCAGCCAAGAAAAGCGGCAGCAGTTCTTC. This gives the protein CASSQEKRQQFF.